The present T cell receptor (beta chain) was sequenced within a study of blood T cell repertoires in COVID-19. Overall study context: The United States, Italy and Spain were the sources of the acute and convalescent COVID-19 samples. From T cells, B-cell-depleted T cells, or PBMCs came the material, which was cDNA or gDNA.

This CDR3 has 17 amino acids. J gave up 7 bases and V 5 bases, and 17 bases lay outside the gene matches. Germline-derived CDR1 and CDR2 are SGHVS and FNYEAQ. Original handling: Amplified reference gene primers provided the basis for estimating nucleated cell counts. Clones were sequenced by immunoSEQ multiplex PCR, and TCRdb holds only the in-frame ones, with some missing. V and J calls and clone size are given by that table; D and trimming were obtained from the DNA. This sample carries 100,000 to 150,000 clones, 86% of them seen once, and the ten largest clones take roughly 5.4%. The TCR was taken from a human donor in a cohort sampled during active COVID-19. The specimen sequenced was peripheral blood. This chain joins TRBV7-6 and TRBJ2-5; 9 bases match TRBD2. CDR3 sequence (DNA): TGTGCCAGCAGCACCACACACGTACTAGCGGGTTTGGGGACCCAGTACTTC. Its protein product is CASSTTHVLAGLGTQYF. Supplemented by reference TRBV7-6 and TRBJ2-5, the full variable domain reads GAGVSQSPRYKVTKRGQDVALRCDPISGHVSLYWYRQALGQGPEFLTYFNYEAQQDKSGLPNDRFSAERPEGSISTLTIQRTEQRDSAMYRCASSTTHVLAGLGTQYFGPGTRLLVL.